The rows below give T cell receptor beta chains drawn from one sample of a study of early T cells in non-severe SARS-CoV-2 infection. TCRdb analysed the 5' RACE reads with MiXCR anew, one entry per CDR3 protein. The sample lists 74,000 or so distinct CDR3 sequences, around 13% occurring once. Sample: whole blood. Source of these receptors: an adult who was a healthcare worker with PCR-confirmed SARS-CoV-2 infection or an uninfected control (not recorded which). CDR3s include the opening cysteine and the closing phenylalanine or tryptophan. Fields, in order: J gene, V gene, CDR3 length, CDR3 protein.

TRBJ2-7	TRBV12-3/TRBV12-4	15	CASSFRTGRAYEQYF
TRBJ1-1	TRBV4-3	16	CASSQGGATVNTEAFF
TRBJ2-3	TRBV28	15	CASSLRQGGTDTQYF
TRBJ2-7	TRBV7-2	13	CASSFPAVYEQYF
TRBJ1-2	TRBV27	11	CASRGRAGYTF
TRBJ2-1	TRBV28	14	CASRLAGLNNEQFF
TRBJ2-2	TRBV10-3	13	CAQGSGNTGELFF
TRBJ1-4	TRBV9	16	CASSVEPGPGNEKLFF
TRBJ2-1	TRBV13	15	CASSGGTGAYNEQFF
TRBJ2-7	TRBV28	17	CASSFYRGQDHTSEQYF
TRBJ2-5	TRBV20-1	15	CSARRQWGVQETQYF
TRBJ1-1	TRBV28	12	CASSLTGSEAFF
TRBJ2-7	TRBV7-2	16	CASSPSSSGHSYEQYF
TRBJ2-1	TRBV29-1	14	CSVQGHLVSAEQFF
TRBJ1-3	TRBV7-9	15	CASSPGSSGGNTIYF
TRBJ1-1	TRBV7-2	13	CASSLLGHTEAFF
TRBJ2-7	TRBV25-1	12	CASRDQTYEQYF
TRBJ2-7	TRBV19	15	CASSIRGGIAYEQYF
TRBJ2-7	TRBV5-1	15	CASSLQTPGPYEQYF
TRBJ2-2	TRBV12-3/TRBV12-4	12	CASSFVPGELFF
TRBJ1-1	TRBV6-6	14	CASSYSTVHTEAFF
TRBJ2-5	TRBV4-1	13	CASSQGSQETQYF
TRBJ2-5	TRBV20-1	16	CSAIRRDRGIQETQYF
TRBJ2-7	TRBV4-3	15	CASSQDSNRANEQYF
TRBJ1-1	TRBV6-6	13	CASREGLNTEAFF
TRBJ1-5	TRBV27	14	CASSPHQENQPQHF
TRBJ1-1	TRBV5-1	15	CASSSQGRVNTEAFF
TRBJ2-2	TRBV28	13	CATPHLNTGELFF
TRBJ2-1	TRBV7-8	17	CASSLGLAGGRGFEQFF
TRBJ2-1	TRBV6-1	14	CASSQQGSYNEQFF
TRBJ1-2	TRBV7-2	16	CASSLDTGAKNYGYTF
TRBJ1-2	TRBV12-3/TRBV12-4	14	CASSFHRFNYGYTF
TRBJ2-5	TRBV10-3	15	CAISGSAGVQETQYF
TRBJ2-1	TRBV6-4	14	CASSEGERHNEQFF
TRBJ2-3	TRBV7-6	16	CASSPPGQPSTDTQYF
TRBJ2-2	TRBV12-3/TRBV12-4	14	CASSAGQNTGELFF
TRBJ2-7	TRBV28	14	CASSIYRETYEQYF
TRBJ2-2	TRBV6-4	15	CASSPGQGDAGELFF
TRBJ2-2	TRBV20-1	11	CITSLAGELFF
TRBJ1-5	TRBV7-4	11	CASSLNQPQHF
TRBJ1-4	TRBV11-2	15	CASSLIAATNEKLFF
TRBJ2-1	TRBV2	14	CASIVEREGNEQFF
TRBJ2-1	TRBV9	15	CASSVAGQGRYEQFF
TRBJ2-3	TRBV9	16	CASSAHEGAGGNTQYF
TRBJ2-1	TRBV6-2/TRBV6-3	13	CASGQGIYNEQFF
TRBJ2-7	TRBV2	13	CASSDNVSREQYF
TRBJ2-5	TRBV2	13	CATSREGQETQYF
TRBJ2-7	TRBV28	13	CASSFGRSYEQYF